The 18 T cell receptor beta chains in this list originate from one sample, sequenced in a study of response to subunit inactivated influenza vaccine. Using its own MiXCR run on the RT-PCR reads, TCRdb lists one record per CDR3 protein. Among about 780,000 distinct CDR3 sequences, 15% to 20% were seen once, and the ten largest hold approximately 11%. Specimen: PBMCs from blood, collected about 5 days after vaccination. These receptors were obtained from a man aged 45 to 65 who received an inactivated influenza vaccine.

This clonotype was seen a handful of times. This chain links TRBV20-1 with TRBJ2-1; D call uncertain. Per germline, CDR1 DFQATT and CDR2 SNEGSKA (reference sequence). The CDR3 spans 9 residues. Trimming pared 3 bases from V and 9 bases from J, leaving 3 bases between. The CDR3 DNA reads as TGCAGTGCTAGTCCTGAGCAGTTCTTC. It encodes CSASPEQFF.

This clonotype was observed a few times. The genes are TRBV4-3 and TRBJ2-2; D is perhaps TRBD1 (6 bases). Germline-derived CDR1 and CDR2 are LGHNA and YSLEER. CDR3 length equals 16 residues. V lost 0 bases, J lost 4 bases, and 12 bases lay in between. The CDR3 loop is CASSQEGRGPTGELFF. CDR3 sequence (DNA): TGCGCCAGCAGCCAAGAGGGCAGGGGACCCACCGGGGAGCTGTTTTTT.

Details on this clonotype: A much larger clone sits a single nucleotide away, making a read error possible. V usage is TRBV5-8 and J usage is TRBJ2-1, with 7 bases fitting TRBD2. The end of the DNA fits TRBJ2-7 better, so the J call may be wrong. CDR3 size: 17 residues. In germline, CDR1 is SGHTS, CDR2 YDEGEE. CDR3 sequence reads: CASSSGGPTKINNEQYF. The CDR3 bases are TGTGCCAGCAGCTCGGGAGGTCCCACAAAGATCAACAATGAGCAGTACTTC.

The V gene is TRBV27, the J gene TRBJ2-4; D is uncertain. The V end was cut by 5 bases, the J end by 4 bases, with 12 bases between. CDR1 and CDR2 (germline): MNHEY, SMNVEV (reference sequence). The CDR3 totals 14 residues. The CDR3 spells CASSLLAWKNIQYF. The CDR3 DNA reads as TGTGCCAGCAGTCTTTTGGCATGGAAAAACATTCAGTACTTC.

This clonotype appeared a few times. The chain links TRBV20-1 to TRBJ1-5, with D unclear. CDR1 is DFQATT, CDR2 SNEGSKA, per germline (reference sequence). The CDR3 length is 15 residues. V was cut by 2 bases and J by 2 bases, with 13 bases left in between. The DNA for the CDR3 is TGCAGTGCTAGACCCAGGAGATCTGGCAATCAGCCCCAGCATTTT. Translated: CSARPRRSGNQPQHF.

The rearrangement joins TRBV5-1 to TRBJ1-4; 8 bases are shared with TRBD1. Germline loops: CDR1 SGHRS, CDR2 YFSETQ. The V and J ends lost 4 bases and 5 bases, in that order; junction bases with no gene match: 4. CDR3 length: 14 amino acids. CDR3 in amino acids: CASSARTGNEKLFF. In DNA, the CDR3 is TGCGCCAGCAGCGCGCGGACAGGGAATGAAAAACTGTTTTTT.

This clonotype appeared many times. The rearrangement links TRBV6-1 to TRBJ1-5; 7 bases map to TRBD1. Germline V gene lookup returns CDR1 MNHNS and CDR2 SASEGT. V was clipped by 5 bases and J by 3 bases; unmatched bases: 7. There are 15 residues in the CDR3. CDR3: CASSQRGRDNQPQHF. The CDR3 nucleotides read TGTGCCAGCAGTCAGAGGGGGCGGGACAATCAGCCCCAGCATTTT.

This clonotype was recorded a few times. CDR3 loop: CSARDSSLADTQYF. Written as DNA, the CDR3 is TGCAGTGCCCGGGACTCCTCCCTTGCAGATACGCAGTATTTT. V gene TRBV20-1 combines with J gene TRBJ2-3; perhaps TRBD2 as D (6 bases). Trimming took off 6 bases at V and 4 bases at J, with 17 bases between the two ends. CDR3 length: 14 residues. CDR1 and CDR2 (germline): DFQATT, SNEGSKA (reference sequence).

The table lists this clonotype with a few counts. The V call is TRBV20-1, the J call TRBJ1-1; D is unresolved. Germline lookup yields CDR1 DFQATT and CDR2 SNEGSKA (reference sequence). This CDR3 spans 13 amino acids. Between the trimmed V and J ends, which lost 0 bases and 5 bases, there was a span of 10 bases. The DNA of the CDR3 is TGCAGTGCTAGAGATCCGGTTGGGACTGAAGCTTTCTTT. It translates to CSARDPVGTEAFF.

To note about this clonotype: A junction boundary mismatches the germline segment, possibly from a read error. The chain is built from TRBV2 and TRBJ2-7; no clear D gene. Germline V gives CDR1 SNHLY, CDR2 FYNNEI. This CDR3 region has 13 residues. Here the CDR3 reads CASNRLFGDPLVF. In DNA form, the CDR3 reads TGTGCCAGCAACCGCCTTTTTGGCGACCCACTCGTCTTC. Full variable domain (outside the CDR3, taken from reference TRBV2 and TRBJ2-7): EPEVTQTPSHQVTQMGQEVILRCVPISNHLYFYWYRQILGQKVEFLVSFYNNEISEKSEIFDDQFSVERPDGSNFTLKIRSTKLEDSAMYFCASNRLFGDPLVFGPGTRLTVT.

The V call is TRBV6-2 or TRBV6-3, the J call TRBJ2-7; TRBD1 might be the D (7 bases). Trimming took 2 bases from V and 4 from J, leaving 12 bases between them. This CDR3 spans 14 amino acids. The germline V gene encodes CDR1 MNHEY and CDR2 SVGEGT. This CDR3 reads CASSYVAGGYEQYF. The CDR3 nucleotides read TGTGCCAGCAGTTACGTCGCAGGGGGGTACGAGCAGTACTTC.

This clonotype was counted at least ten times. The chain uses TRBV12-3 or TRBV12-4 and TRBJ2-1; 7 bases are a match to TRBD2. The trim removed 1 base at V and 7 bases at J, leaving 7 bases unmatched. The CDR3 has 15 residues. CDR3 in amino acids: CASSLGFLAANEQFF. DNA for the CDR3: TGTGCCAGCAGTTTAGGTTTCCTAGCGGCGAATGAGCAGTTCTTC.

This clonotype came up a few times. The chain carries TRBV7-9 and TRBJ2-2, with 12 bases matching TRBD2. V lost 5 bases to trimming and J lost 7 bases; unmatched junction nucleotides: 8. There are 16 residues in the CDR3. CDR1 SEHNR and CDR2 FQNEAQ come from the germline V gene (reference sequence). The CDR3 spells CASSRGTSGHGGELFF. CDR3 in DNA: TGTGCCAGCAGCCGTGGGACTAGCGGGCACGGCGGGGAGCTGTTTTTT.

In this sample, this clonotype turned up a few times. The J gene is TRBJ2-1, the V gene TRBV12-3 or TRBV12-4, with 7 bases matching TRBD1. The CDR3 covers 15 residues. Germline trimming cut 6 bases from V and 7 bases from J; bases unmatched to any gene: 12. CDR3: CASSNDRAIYNEQFF. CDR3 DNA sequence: TGTGCCAGCAGCAACGACAGGGCTATCTATAATGAGCAGTTCTTC.

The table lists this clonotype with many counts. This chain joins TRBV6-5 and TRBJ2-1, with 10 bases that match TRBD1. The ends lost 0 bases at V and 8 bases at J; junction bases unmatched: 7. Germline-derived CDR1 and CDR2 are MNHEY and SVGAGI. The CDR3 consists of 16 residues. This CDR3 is CASSYSIGDRGDEQFF. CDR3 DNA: TGTGCCAGCAGTTACTCGATTGGGGACAGGGGCGATGAGCAGTTCTTC.

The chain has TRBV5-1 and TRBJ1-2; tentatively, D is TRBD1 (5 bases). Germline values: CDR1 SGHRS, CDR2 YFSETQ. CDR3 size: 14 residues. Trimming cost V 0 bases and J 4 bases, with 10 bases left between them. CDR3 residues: CASSLDRPRYGYTF. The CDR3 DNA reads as TGCGCCAGCAGCTTGGACAGGCCACGCTATGGCTACACCTTC.

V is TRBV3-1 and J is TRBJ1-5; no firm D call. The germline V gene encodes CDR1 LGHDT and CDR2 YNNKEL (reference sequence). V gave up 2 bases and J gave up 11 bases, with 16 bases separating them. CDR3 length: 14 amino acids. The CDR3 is CASSQSPGSGAQHF. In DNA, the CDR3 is TGTGCCAGCAGCCAAAGCCCAGGTTCAGGAGCCCAGCATTTT.

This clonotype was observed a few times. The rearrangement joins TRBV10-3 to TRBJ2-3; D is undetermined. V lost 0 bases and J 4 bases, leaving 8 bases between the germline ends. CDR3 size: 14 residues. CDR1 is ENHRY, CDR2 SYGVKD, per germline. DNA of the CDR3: TGTGCCATCAGTGAGTCTGGTGTGCCAGATACGCAGTATTTT. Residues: CAISESGVPDTQYF.